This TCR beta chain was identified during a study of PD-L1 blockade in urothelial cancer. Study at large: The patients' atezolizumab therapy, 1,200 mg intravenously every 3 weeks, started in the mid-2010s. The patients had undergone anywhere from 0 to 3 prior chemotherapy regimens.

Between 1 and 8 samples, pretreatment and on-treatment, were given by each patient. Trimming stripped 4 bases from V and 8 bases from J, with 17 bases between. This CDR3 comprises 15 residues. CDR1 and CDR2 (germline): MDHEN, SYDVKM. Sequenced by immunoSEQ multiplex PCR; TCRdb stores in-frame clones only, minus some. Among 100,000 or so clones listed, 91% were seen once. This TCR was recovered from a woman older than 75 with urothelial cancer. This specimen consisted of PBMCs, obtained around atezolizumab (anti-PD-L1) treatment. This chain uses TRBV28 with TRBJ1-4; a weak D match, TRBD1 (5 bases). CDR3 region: CASSSSAGRGEKLFF. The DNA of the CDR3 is TGTGCCAGCAGTTCGAGTGCGGGGCGAGGGGAAAAACTGTTTTTT.